Given below is one T cell receptor (beta chain) in context. The data are from a study of OX40 agonist ivuxolimab in advanced cancers. This table comes from immunoSEQ multiplex PCR, and its TCRdb copy is limited to in-frame clones, with some not included. The data contain approximately 68,000 clones, around 84% of them singletons. Germline CDR1 is MNHNY and CDR2 is SVGAGI (reference sequence). This CDR3 is 14 amino acids long. Trimming shortened V by 5 bases and J by 4 bases, and 14 bases separated the two germline ends. The TCR originated in an adult with an advanced solid tumor such as melanoma, head and neck, liver or kidney cancer. The rearrangement uses TRBV6-6 and TRBJ2-5; maybe TRBD1 (6 bases). The sequences come from CD4+ or CD8+ T cells sorted from blood, collected in a trial of the OX40 agonist ivuxolimab. The CDR3 spells CASSQPGQGETQYF. Here the CDR3 DNA reads TGTGCCAGCAGTCAACCGGGACAAGGAGAGACCCAGTACTTC.